These 30 T cell receptor beta chains originate from one sample sequenced in a study of OX40 agonist ivuxolimab in advanced cancers. Sequenced by immunoSEQ multiplex PCR; TCRdb stores in-frame clones only, minus some. The sample gives under 50,000 clones, 87% of which show up once; 32% is in the top ten. This sample comprised CD4+ or CD8+ T cells sorted from blood, obtained in a trial of the OX40 agonist ivuxolimab. The receptor set was obtained from an adult with an advanced solid tumor such as melanoma, head and neck, liver or kidney cancer.

V usage is TRBV18 and J usage is TRBJ2-7; D unclear. The CDR3 loop spans 14 amino acids. V was shortened by 6 bases and J by 3 bases, with 15 bases between the two germline ends. Germline V gives CDR1 KGHSH, CDR2 LQKENI. The CDR3 coding sequence is TGTGCCAGCTCCGCGAACAGCGCGTACTACGAGCAGTACTTC. It codes for CASSANSAYYEQYF.

The chain carries TRBV30 and TRBJ1-3; D gene ambiguous. The CDR3 is 12 amino acids. V was cut by 3 bases and J by 1 base, with 4 bases left in between. Germline values: CDR1 GTSNPN, CDR2 SVGIG (reference sequence). The CDR3 sequence is CAWRCSGNTIYF. Here the CDR3 DNA reads TGTGCCTGGAGGTGTTCTGGAAACACCATATATTTT.

The genes are TRBV28 and TRBJ1-5; the D is unclear. The germline V gene has CDR1 MDHEN and CDR2 SYDVKM. This CDR3 is 12 amino acids long. Trimming removed 6 bases from V and 6 bases from J, with 9 bases in between. The DNA of the CDR3 is TGTGCCAGCAGAGTGTTGGCTCAGCCCCAGCATTTT. Its translation: CASRVLAQPQHF.

This chain uses TRBV28 with TRBJ1-5; D call uncertain. Germline V gene data show CDR1 as MDHEN and CDR2 as SYDVKM. Trimming stripped 6 bases from V and 5 bases from J, with 11 bases between. This CDR3 spans 13 amino acids. The CDR3 DNA reads as TGTGCCAGCAGCCCCGTAAGTTATCAGCCCCAGCATTTT. Translating it yields CASSPVSYQPQHF.

This chain uses TRBV29-1 with TRBJ1-4; D is ambiguous. CDR1 and CDR2 (germline): SQVTM, ANQGSEA. The CDR3 is 11 amino acids. Deletions cut 8 bases from V and 5 bases from J, with 9 bases between. The CDR3 coding sequence is TGCAGCTACAGCTACAATGAAAAACTGTTTTTT. Translating gives CSYSYNEKLFF.

This sequence joins TRBV19 and TRBJ1-5, with a tentative D call TRBD1 (5 bases). V gave up 10 bases and J gave up 0 bases, with 13 bases separating them. The germline V gene has CDR1 LNHDA and CDR2 SQIVND (reference sequence). The CDR3 loop spans 14 amino acids. This chain's CDR3 is CATRQPYSNQPQHF. The CDR3 DNA sequence: TGTGCCACCCGACAGCCCTATAGCAATCAGCCCCAGCATTTT.

The chain carries TRBV7-2 and TRBJ1-2, with 7 bases fitting TRBD1. CDR1 SGHTA and CDR2 FQGNSA come from the germline V gene. This CDR3 has 13 residues. The ends lost 0 bases at V and 7 bases at J; junction bases unmatched: 2. CDR3 in amino acids: CASSLARQGGYTF. Here the CDR3 DNA reads TGTGCCAGCAGCTTAGCTAGACAGGGTGGCTACACCTTC.

The rearrangement links TRBV28 to TRBJ2-2, with 8 positions matching TRBD2. Germline values: CDR1 MDHEN, CDR2 SYDVKM. V was clipped by 5 bases and J by 5 bases; unmatched bases: 7. There are 15 residues in the CDR3. CDR3 region: CASSTGGAWTGELFF. CDR3 nucleotide sequence: TGTGCCAGCAGTACCGGGGGGGCCTGGACCGGGGAGCTGTTTTTT. The complete variable domain, with remaining parts taken from reference TRBV28 and TRBJ2-2, reads DVKVTQSSRYLVKRTGEKVFLECVQDMDHENMFWYRQDPGLGLRLIYFSYDVKMKEKGDIPEGYSVSREKKERFSLILESASTNQTSMYLCASSTGGAWTGELFFGEGSRLTVL.

This chain joins TRBV9 and TRBJ2-7; D may be TRBD1 or TRBD2 (5 bases each). Per the germline V gene, CDR1 is SGDLS and CDR2 is YYNGEE. Between the trimmed V and J ends, which lost 0 bases and 6 bases, there was a span of 16 bases. The CDR3 covers 15 residues. CDR3 sequence: CASSVDGDLASEQYF. Here the CDR3 DNA reads TGTGCCAGCAGCGTAGATGGGGACCTGGCCTCCGAGCAGTACTTC.

The V and J genes are TRBV6-1 and TRBJ1-3; no definite D call. The CDR3 totals 14 residues. Germline CDR1 and CDR2: MNHNS and SASEGT. The germline V and J ends were trimmed by 6 bases and 0 bases, with 9 bases remaining between them. This CDR3 is CASRDLYSGNTIYF. CDR3 DNA: TGTGCCAGCAGGGACCTTTACTCTGGAAACACCATATATTTT.

This clone was seen only once. The chain joins TRBV7-3 to TRBJ2-6, with D tentatively TRBD1 or TRBD2 (5 bases each). The V end was cut by 5 bases, the J end by 2 bases, with 25 bases between. Germline V gives CDR1 SGHTA, CDR2 FQGTGA. The CDR3 is 20 residues long. CDR3 loop: CASSQRGFRDWVPGANVLTF. The CDR3 DNA sequence: TGTGCCAGCAGCCAAAGAGGGTTCAGGGATTGGGTCCCTGGGGCCAACGTCCTGACTTTC. The full variable domain, completed using reference TRBV7-3 and TRBJ2-6, is GAGVSQTPSNKVTEKGKYVELRCDPISGHTALYWYRQSLGQGPEFLIYFQGTGAADDSGLPNDRFFAVRPEGSVSTLKIQRTERGDSAVYLCASSQRGFRDWVPGANVLTFGAGSRLTVL.

The V gene is TRBV4-1, the J gene TRBJ2-2; perhaps TRBD1 as D (7 bases). The V end lost 4 bases, the J end lost 2 bases, and 11 bases lay between the germline ends. CDR3 size: 15 residues. Germline-derived CDR1 and CDR2 are MGHRA and YSYEKL. The CDR3 loop is CASSRQGGNTGELFF. The CDR3 DNA follows: TGCGCCAGCAGCCGGCAGGGGGGAAACACCGGGGAGCTGTTTTTT.

This clone was counted once. The gene calls are TRBV29-1 and TRBJ2-1, with D tentatively TRBD2 (6 bases). The CDR3 length is 12 residues. With 7 bases removed from V and 5 bases from J, the gap between germline ends came to 12 bases. CDR1 SQVTM and CDR2 ANQGSEA come from the germline V gene. CDR3 in amino acids: CSGEWGDNEQFF. In nucleotides, the CDR3 is TGCAGCGGTGAGTGGGGGGACAATGAGCAGTTCTTC.

The chain has TRBV5-1 and TRBJ2-6; D might be TRBD2 (6 bases). The CDR3 has 16 amino acids. Germline assignment: CDR1 SGHRS and CDR2 YFSETQ. V was shortened by 2 bases and J by 0 bases, with 9 bases between the two germline ends. CDR3 region: CASSFLGGSGANVLTF. The CDR3 DNA reads as TGCGCCAGCAGCTTTCTGGGGGGCTCTGGGGCCAACGTCCTGACTTTC.

The V gene is TRBV4-1, the J gene TRBJ2-3, with D possibly TRBD2 on 6 matching bases. Per germline, CDR1 MGHRA and CDR2 YSYEKL. This CDR3 comprises 14 residues. With 4 bases removed from V and 0 bases from J, the gap between germline ends came to 8 bases. This chain's CDR3 is CASSRSGSTDTQYF. The CDR3 DNA reads TGCGCCAGCAGCCGTAGCGGAAGCACAGATACGCAGTATTTT.

This clone showed up just once. The V gene is TRBV10-3, the J gene TRBJ2-3, with D hard to call. The CDR3 has 12 amino acids. Trimming shortened V by 5 bases and J by 3 bases, and 6 bases separated the two germline ends. The germline CDR1 and CDR2 sequences are ENHRY and SYGVKD. The CDR3 region has the DNA TGTGCCATCAGTCGCGAAACAGATACGCAGTATTTT. Amino acids: CAISRETDTQYF.

The chain carries TRBV4-1 and TRBJ2-2, with 8 bases identical to TRBD2. The J segment lost 3 bases and the V segment lost 7 bases, leaving 10 bases of the junction unmatched. The CDR3 loop spans 16 amino acids. The germline V gene has CDR1 MGHRA and CDR2 YSYEKL. The CDR3 sequence: CASTGGVAGHTGELFF. The CDR3 DNA sequence: TGCGCCAGCACCGGGGGGGTCGCTGGTCACACCGGGGAGCTGTTTTTT.

This rearrangement joins TRBV10-3 to TRBJ2-5; D uncertain. Germline V gene lookup returns CDR1 ENHRY and CDR2 SYGVKD. Trimming pared 6 bases from V and 11 bases from J, leaving 19 bases between. The CDR3 extends over 13 amino acids. CDR3 sequence reads: CAIRKGVEMKQYF. The CDR3 nucleotides are TGTGCCATCAGAAAGGGCGTGGAGATGAAGCAGTACTTC.

The rearrangement joins TRBV9 to TRBJ2-1, with 13 bases aligning to TRBD2. Germline values: CDR1 SGDLS, CDR2 YYNGEE. This CDR3 has 17 residues. After removal of 4 bases from V and 3 bases from J, the junction contained 7 bases not matched to a gene. The CDR3 nucleotides are TGTGCCAGCAGCCCGCGACTAGCGGGAGGTGGCTACAATGAGCAGTTCTTC. This encodes CASSPRLAGGGYNEQFF.

This clone showed up just once. This sequence joins TRBV7-6 and TRBJ1-5; D is undetermined. Germline V gene lookup returns CDR1 SGHVS and CDR2 FNYEAQ. V was shortened by 3 bases and J by 4 bases, with 10 bases between the two germline ends. The CDR3 covers 14 residues. The CDR3 bases are TGTGCCAGCAGCTTCATCGTTCAGAATCAGCCCCAGCATTTT. Translated, it gives CASSFIVQNQPQHF.

This clone was counted once. The same CDR3 also results from other DNA sequences found in this sample. The CDR3 sequence: CAISLDRGGTEAFF. CDR3 bases: TGTGCCATCAGTCTCGACAGGGGAGGCACTGAAGCTTTCTTT. The chain combines TRBV10-3 with TRBJ1-1, with 8 bases lining up with TRBD1. The CDR3 covers 14 residues. The V gene's germline CDR1 is ENHRY and CDR2 SYGVKD. V was pared by 5 bases and J by 4 bases, with 6 bases of the junction left unmatched.

The rearrangement joins TRBV18 to TRBJ2-7; D may be TRBD1 (5 bases). The CDR3 consists of 13 residues. Trimming removed 3 bases at V and 6 bases at J, with 12 bases between. Per the germline V gene, CDR1 is KGHSH and CDR2 is LQKENI. The CDR3 DNA reads as TGTGCCAGCTCACCTCAAGGGGTTGCCGAGCAGTACTTC. Encoded protein: CASSPQGVAEQYF.

This chain links TRBV18 with TRBJ2-3, with a weak D call TRBD2 (5 bases). Germline CDR1 and CDR2: KGHSH and LQKENI. This CDR3 is 15 amino acids long. With 4 bases removed from V and 2 bases from J, the gap between germline ends came to 13 bases. The CDR3 DNA reads as TGTGCCAGCTCACAACCTCCGGGGAACACAGATACGCAGTATTTT. This gives the protein CASSQPPGNTDTQYF.

In this sample, this clone turned up once. The rearrangement joins TRBV7-9 to TRBJ1-1; TRBD1 matches 7 bases. Per the germline V gene, CDR1 is SEHNR and CDR2 is FQNEAQ (reference sequence). This CDR3 has 14 residues. The J segment lost 4 bases and the V segment lost 1 base, leaving 3 bases of the junction unmatched. In nucleotides, the CDR3 is TGTGCCAGCAGCTTAGACAGGGGCAGCACTGAAGCTTTCTTT. Translated, it gives CASSLDRGSTEAFF.

The rearrangement joins TRBV29-1 to TRBJ2-5, with 9 bases that match TRBD1. This CDR3 spans 13 amino acids. Germline-derived CDR1 and CDR2 are SQVTM and ANQGSEA. The V segment lost 7 bases and the J segment 5 bases; nucleotides outside the gene matches: 8. The DNA of the CDR3 is TGCAGCGCCCGACAGGGGGGACTGGAGACCCAGTACTTC. Translation: CSARQGGLETQYF.

The chain combines TRBV6-1 with TRBJ1-2; a possible D gene is TRBD1 (5 bases). The CDR3 spans 13 residues. Trimming took 2 bases from V and 4 from J, leaving 8 bases between them. Per germline, CDR1 MNHNS and CDR2 SASEGT. CDR3 sequence reads: CASSETGLYGYTF. The CDR3 DNA follows: TGTGCCAGCAGTGAAACAGGCCTCTATGGCTACACCTTC.

J is TRBJ1-2 and V is TRBV6-1; TRBD1 matches at 9 bases. The ends lost 6 bases at V and 7 bases at J; junction bases unmatched: 6. Germline CDR1 is MNHNS and CDR2 is SASEGT. The CDR3 sequence is 13 residues long. CDR3 DNA sequence: TGTGCCAGCAGACCGGGACAGGGCTCTGGCTACACCTTC. Protein: CASRPGQGSGYTF.

V gene TRBV7-8 combines with J gene TRBJ1-6; D is undetermined. Germline CDR1 reads SGHVS; CDR2 reads FQNEAQ. Trimming left V 6 bases short and J 7 bases short, with 10 bases between. This CDR3 has 13 residues. CDR3 amino acids: CASRGMENSPLHF. In nucleotides, the CDR3 is TGTGCCAGCAGGGGGATGGAGAATTCACCCCTCCACTTT. The complete variable domain, with remaining parts taken from reference TRBV7-8 and TRBJ1-6, reads GAGVSQSPRYKVAKRGQDVALRCDPISGHVSLFWYQQALGQGPEFLTYFQNEAQLDKSGLPSDRFFAERPEGSVSTLKIQRTQQEDSAVYLCASRGMENSPLHFGNGTRLTVT.

The chain recombines TRBV6-6 with TRBJ1-1, with 9 bases fitting TRBD1. Germline-derived CDR1 and CDR2 are MNHNY and SVGAGI (reference sequence). This CDR3 spans 15 amino acids. The trim removed 6 bases at V and 0 bases at J, leaving 5 bases unmatched. CDR3 sequence: CASRNRGRLNTEAFF. DNA for the CDR3: TGTGCCAGCAGAAACAGGGGGCGATTGAACACTGAAGCTTTCTTT.

CDR3 region: CASSVVFGGQGAVRDYEQYF. The CDR3 DNA follows: TGTGCCAGCAGCGTAGTTTTTGGGGGACAGGGGGCCGTTCGGGACTACGAGCAGTACTTC. The chain joins TRBV9 to TRBJ2-7; 12 nucleotides agree with TRBD1. This CDR3 is built from 20 residues. Germline CDR1 reads SGDLS; CDR2 reads YYNGEE. J lost 3 bases, V lost 0 bases, and 16 bases had no gene match.